In its sample, the clone carrying this T cell receptor (beta chain) was seen many times. Time point meaning: before trial treatment. Donors were dosed with nivolumab and ipilimumab; they also received aspirin, low-dose cyclophosphamide and low-dose radiotherapy. As a condition of eligibility, patients had advanced solid tumors lacking tumor-infiltrating lymphocytes. First-strand cDNA used TRAV- and TRBV-specific primers, covering alpha and beta chains. The TCRs were subjected to amplification over 20 PCR cycles employing a constant-region primer in conjunction with a V-primer adapter. TCRdb ran MiXCR on the reads and lists one entry per CDR3 protein. The sample shows some 82,000 distinct CDR3 sequences, 18% of them seen only once. This record comes from a study of low-dose radiotherapy and immunotherapy resistance in tumors. Study-wide context: In Cohort 2, 1 Gy per fraction was delivered every two weeks, for a total of 13 Gy over 26 weeks.

The source is a male donor with prostate cancer. The source was PBMCs, collected before treatment.

For the CDR3, the DNA is TGCAGCGTTGAAGATGGGCCCGGGGAGCTGTTTTTT. This codes for CSVEDGPGELFF. The rearrangement joins TRBV29-1 to TRBJ2-2, with unresolved D. Per germline, CDR1 SQVTM and CDR2 ANQGSEA. V lost 0 bases and J 6 bases, leaving 5 bases between the germline ends. This CDR3 is built from 12 residues.